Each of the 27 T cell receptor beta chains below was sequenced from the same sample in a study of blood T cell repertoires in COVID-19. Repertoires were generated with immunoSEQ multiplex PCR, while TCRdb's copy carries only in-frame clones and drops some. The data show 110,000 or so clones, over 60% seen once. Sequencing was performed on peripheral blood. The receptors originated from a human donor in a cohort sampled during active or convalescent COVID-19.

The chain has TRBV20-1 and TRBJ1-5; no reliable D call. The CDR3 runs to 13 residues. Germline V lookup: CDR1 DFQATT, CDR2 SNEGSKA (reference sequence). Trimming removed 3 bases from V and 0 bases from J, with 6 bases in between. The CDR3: CSASQDSNQPQHF. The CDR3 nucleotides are TGCAGTGCTAGTCAGGATAGCAATCAGCCCCAGCATTTT.

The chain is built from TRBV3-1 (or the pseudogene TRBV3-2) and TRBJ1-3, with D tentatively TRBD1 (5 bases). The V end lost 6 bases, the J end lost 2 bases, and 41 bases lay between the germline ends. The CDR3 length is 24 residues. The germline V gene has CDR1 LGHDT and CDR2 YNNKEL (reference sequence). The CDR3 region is CASRQKTSVFKSSNRRGAGNTIYF. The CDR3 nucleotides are TGTGCCAGCAGACAAAAAACCTCTGTTTTTAAGTCGTCCAACAGGCGGGGGGCTGGAAACACCATATATTTT.

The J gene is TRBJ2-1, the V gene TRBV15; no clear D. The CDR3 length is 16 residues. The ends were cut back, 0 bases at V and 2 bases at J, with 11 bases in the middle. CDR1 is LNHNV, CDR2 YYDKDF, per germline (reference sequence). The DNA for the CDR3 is TGTGCCACCAGCAGAGATCAAAGCTCTCCCTACAATGAGCAGTTCTTC. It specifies CATSRDQSSPYNEQFF.

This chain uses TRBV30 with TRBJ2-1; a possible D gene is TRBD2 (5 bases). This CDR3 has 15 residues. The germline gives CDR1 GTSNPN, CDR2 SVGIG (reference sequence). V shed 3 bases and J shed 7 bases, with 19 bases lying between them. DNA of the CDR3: TGTGCCTGGAGCGCGACTACCACACCGCGAAATGAGCAGTTCTTC. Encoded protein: CAWSATTTPRNEQFF.

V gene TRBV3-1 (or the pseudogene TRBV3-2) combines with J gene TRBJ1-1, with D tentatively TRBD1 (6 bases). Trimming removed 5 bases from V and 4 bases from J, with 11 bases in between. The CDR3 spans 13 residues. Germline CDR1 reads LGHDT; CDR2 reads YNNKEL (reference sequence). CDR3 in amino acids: CASSKQGGTEAFF. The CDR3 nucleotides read TGTGCCAGCAGCAAACAAGGGGGCACTGAAGCTTTCTTT.

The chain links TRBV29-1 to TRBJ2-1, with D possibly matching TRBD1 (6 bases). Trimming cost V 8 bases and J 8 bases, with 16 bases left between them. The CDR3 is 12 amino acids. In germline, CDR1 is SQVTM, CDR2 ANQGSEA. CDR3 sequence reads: CSSRTEGDEQFF. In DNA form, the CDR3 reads TGCAGCTCCAGGACCGAGGGGGATGAGCAGTTCTTC.

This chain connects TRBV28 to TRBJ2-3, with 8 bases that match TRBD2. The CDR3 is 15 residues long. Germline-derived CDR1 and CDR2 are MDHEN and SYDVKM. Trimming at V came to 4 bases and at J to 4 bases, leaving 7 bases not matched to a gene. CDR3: CASSYASGGADTQYF. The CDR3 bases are TGTGCCAGCAGTTATGCGAGCGGGGGTGCAGATACGCAGTATTTT.

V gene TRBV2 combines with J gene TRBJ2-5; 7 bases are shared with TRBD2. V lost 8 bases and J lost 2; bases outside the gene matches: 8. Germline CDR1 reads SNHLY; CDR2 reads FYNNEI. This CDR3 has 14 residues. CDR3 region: CASVVASGQETQYF. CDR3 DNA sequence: TGTGCCAGCGTGGTAGCTAGCGGACAAGAGACCCAGTACTTC.

The CDR3 DNA is TGTGCCAGCAGTCTTGACAGGGGCTCTTACGAGCAGTACTTC. It specifies CASSLDRGSYEQYF. The rearrangement joins TRBV5-4 to TRBJ2-7; 8 bases align to TRBD1. Trimming took 5 bases from V and 4 from J; bases not matched to a gene: 8. This CDR3 is built from 14 residues. From germline, CDR1 is SGHNT and CDR2 YYREEE (reference sequence).

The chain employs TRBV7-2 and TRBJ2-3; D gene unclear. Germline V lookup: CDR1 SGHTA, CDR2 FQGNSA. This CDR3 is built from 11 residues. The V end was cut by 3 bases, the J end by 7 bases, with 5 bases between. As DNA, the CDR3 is TGTGCCAGCAGCTTCGTCTATACGCAGTATTTT. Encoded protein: CASSFVYTQYF.

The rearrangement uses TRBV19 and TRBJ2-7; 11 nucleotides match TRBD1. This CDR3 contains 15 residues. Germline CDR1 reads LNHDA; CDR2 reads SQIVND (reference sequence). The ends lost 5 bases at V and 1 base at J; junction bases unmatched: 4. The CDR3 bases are TGTGCCAGTAGTGCCCGGGACAGGGGGTCCTACGAGCAGTACTTC. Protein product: CASSARDRGSYEQYF.

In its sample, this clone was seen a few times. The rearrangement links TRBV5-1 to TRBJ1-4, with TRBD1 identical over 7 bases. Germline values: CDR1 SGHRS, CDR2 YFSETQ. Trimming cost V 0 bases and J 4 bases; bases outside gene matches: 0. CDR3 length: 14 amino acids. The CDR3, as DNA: TGCGCCAGCAGCTTGGACAGGGGTAATGAAAAACTGTTTTTT. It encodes CASSLDRGNEKLFF. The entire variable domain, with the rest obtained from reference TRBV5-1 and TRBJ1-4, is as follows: KAGVTQTPRYLIKTRGQQVTLSCSPISGHRSVSWYQQTPGQGLQFLFEYFSETQRNKGNFPGRFSGRQFSNSRSEMNVSTLELGDSALYLCASSLDRGNEKLFFGSGTQLSVL.

CDR3 sequence: CASSQVIGTGNYGYTF. The CDR3 DNA follows: TGCGCCAGCAGCCAAGTTATTGGGACAGGGAACTATGGCTACACCTTC. The V gene is TRBV4-3, the J gene TRBJ1-2, with 9 nucleotides matching TRBD1. Germline loops: CDR1 LGHNA, CDR2 YSLEER. After removal of 1 base from V and 2 bases from J, the junction contained 5 bases not matched to a gene. The length of the CDR3 is 16 residues.

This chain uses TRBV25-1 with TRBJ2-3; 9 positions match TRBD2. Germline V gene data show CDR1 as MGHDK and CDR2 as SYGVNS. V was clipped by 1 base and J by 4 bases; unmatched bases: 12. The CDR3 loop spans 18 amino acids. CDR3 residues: CASSEWGLASGEPDTQYF. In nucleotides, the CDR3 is TGTGCCAGCAGTGAATGGGGACTAGCCAGTGGTGAGCCAGATACGCAGTATTTT.

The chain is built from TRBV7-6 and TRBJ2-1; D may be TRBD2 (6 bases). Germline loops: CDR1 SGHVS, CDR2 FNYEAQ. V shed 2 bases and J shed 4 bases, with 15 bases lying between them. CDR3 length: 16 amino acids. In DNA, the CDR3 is TGTGCCAGCAGCTTACTGTCCGGGAGTCTGTACAATGAGCAGTTCTTC. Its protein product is CASSLLSGSLYNEQFF.

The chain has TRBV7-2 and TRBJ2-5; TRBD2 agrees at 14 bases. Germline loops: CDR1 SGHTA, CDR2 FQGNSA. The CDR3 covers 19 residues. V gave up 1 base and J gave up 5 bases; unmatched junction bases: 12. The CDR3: CASSLVRGTSGGRVETQYF. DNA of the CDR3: TGTGCCAGCAGCTTAGTCAGAGGGACTAGCGGGGGACGAGTGGAGACCCAGTACTTC.

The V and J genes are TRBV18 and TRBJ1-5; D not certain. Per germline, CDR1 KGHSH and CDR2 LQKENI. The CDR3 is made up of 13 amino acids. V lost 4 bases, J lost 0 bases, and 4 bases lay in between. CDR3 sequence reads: CASSQSSNQPQHF. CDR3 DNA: TGTGCCAGCTCACAGAGTAGCAATCAGCCCCAGCATTTT.

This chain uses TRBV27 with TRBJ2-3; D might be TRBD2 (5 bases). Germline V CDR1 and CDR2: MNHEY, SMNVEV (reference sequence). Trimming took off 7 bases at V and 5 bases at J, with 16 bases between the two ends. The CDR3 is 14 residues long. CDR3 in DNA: TGTGCCAGCAACCCGGGATTTTGGGGAGATACGCAGTATTTT. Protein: CASNPGFWGDTQYF.

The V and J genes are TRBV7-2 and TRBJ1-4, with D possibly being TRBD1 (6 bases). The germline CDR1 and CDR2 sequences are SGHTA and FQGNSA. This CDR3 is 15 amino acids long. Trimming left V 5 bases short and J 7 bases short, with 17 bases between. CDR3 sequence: CASSTRQVKSEKLFF. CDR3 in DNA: TGTGCCAGCAGCACCCGACAGGTTAAGAGTGAAAAACTGTTTTTT.

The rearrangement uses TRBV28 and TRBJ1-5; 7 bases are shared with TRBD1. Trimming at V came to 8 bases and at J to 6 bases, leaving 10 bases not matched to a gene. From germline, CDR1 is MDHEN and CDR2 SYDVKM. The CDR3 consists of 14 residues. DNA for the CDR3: TGTGCCAGCCGTCCGACAGGGTCCGCTCAGCCCCAGCATTTT. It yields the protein CASRPTGSAQPQHF.

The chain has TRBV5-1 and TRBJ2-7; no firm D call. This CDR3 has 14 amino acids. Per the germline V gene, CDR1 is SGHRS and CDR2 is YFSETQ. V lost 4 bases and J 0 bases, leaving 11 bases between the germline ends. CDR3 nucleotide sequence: TGCGCCAGCAGCGAGGTGTTGGGCTCCTACGAGCAGTACTTC. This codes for CASSEVLGSYEQYF.

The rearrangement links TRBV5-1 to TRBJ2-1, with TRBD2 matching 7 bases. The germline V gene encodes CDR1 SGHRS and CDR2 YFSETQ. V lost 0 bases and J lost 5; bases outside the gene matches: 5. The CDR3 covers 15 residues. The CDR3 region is CASSLAPGLHNEQFF. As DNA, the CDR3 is TGCGCCAGCAGCTTGGCCCCGGGACTACACAATGAGCAGTTCTTC.

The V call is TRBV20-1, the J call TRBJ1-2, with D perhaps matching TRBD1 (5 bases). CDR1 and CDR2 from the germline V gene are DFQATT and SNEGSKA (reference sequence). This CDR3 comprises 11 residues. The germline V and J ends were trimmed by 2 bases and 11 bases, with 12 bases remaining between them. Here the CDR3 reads CSARRWGLYTF. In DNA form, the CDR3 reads TGCAGTGCTAGACGTTGGGGCCTTTACACCTTC.

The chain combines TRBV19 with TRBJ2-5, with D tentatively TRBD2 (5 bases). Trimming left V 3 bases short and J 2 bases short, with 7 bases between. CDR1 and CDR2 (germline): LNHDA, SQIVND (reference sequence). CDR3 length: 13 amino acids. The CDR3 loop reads CASSMRGQETQYF. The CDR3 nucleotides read TGTGCCAGTAGTATGAGAGGGCAAGAGACCCAGTACTTC.

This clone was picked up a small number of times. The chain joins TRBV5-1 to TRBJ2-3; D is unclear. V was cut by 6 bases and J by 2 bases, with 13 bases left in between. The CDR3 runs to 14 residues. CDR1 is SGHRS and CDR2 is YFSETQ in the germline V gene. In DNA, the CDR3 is TGCGCCAGCAAATCGGCGGATCTCACAGATACGCAGTATTTT. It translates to CASKSADLTDTQYF.

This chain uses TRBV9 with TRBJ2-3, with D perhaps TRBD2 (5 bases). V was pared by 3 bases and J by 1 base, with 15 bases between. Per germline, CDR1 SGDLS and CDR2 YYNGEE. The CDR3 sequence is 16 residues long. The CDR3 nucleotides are TGTGCCAGCAGCGCAGCTCCGGGAATACGCACAGATACGCAGTATTTT. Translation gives CASSAAPGIRTDTQYF.

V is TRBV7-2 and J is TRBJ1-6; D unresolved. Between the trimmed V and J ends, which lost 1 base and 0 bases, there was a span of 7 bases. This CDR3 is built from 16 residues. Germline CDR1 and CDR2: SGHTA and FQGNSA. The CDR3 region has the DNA TGTGCCAGCAGCTTAGTCAGAAGCTCCTATAATTCACCCCTCCACTTT. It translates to CASSLVRSSYNSPLHF. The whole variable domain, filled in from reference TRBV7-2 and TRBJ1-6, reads GAGVSQSPSNKVTEKGKDVELRCDPISGHTALYWYRQSLGQGLEFLIYFQGNSAPDKSGLPSDRFSAERTGGSVSTLTIQRTQQEDSAVYLCASSLVRSSYNSPLHFGNGTRLTVT.